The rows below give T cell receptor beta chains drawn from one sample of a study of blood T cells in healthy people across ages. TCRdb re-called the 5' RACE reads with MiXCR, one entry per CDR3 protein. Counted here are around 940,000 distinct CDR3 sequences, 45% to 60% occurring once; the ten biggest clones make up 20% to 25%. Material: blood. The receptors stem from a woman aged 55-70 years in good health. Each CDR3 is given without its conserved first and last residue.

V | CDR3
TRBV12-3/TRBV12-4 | ASSDPGLQQF
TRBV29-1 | SVGGASGRYEQY
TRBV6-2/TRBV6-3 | ASSNLAGVNEQY
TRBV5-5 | ASSRGGVGYEQY
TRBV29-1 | SVVREDSYNEQY
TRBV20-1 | SAPLGLAGSYEQY
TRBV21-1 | ASSKGPGLVEQRVLDTQY
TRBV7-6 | ASSRTGTSGDEQY
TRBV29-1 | SVEIGSGIYEQY
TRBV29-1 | SVGTSATTDTQY
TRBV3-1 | ASSQQPGAPNEQF
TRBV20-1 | SAKLQGVNQPQH
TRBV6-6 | ASSYYGGNEQF